This is a list of T cell receptor beta chains from one sample in a study of graft-versus-host responses after intestinal transplantation. The protocol was immunoSEQ multiplex PCR, while the TCRdb copy is restricted to in-frame clones and leaves out a portion. The sample includes about 9,800 clones, around four fifths of them seen just once. The specimen comprised ileum tissue, sampled less than 550 days after intestinal transplant. The receptors shown here come from a human patient who received an intestinal transplant, so some T cells may come from the graft donor. Both conserved end residues are part of each CDR3. D genes are given only for firm matches. Rows give clone size only sometimes, using once, few, many, or a class for an expanded clone.

TRBD2	TRBV6-1	TRBJ2-7	NA	TGTGCCAGCACTAACCCGCGGGGGGGCCGGTACGAGCAGTACTTC	CASTNPRGGRYEQYF
TRBD2	TRBV28	TRBJ2-3	NA	TGTGCCAGCAGTCGGGTGCGGGAGGCCCCGGCCTTTGACACAGATACGCAGTATTTT	CASSRVREAPAFDTDTQYF
TRBD2	TRBV6-4	TRBJ2-1	large	TGTGCCAGCAGTGACTCTAGCGGGGGGGCCAATGAGCAGTTCTTC	CASSDSSGGANEQFF
NA	TRBV11-2	TRBJ1-6	NA	TGTGCCAGCAGCCCCCCCGGCTCCTATAATTCACCCCTCCACTTT	CASSPPGSYNSPLHF
TRBD2	TRBV4-2	TRBJ2-3	few	TGTGCCAGCAGCCAAGGACTAGCGGGAGCAGATACGCAGTATTTT	CASSQGLAGADTQYF
TRBD1	TRBV7-3	TRBJ1-1	few	TGTGCCAGCAGTCGTACAGGGGACACTGAAGCTTTCTTT	CASSRTGDTEAFF
NA	TRBV5-1	TRBJ2-7	NA	TGCGCCAGCAGCTTAGGGCAGTCCTACGAGCAGTACTTC	CASSLGQSYEQYF
TRBD2	TRBV4-2	TRBJ2-3	NA	TGTGCCAGCAGCCCTAGCGGGAGTGTAGATACGCAGTATTTT	CASSPSGSVDTQYF
TRBD1	TRBV28	TRBJ1-5	NA	TGTGCCAGCAGTTTAATCGCAGGGGGGGGCAATCAGCCCCAGCATTTT	CASSLIAGGGNQPQHF
TRBD1	TRBV5-8	TRBJ2-2	NA	TGTGCCAGCAGCTTGGGGGACAGGGGTCACGGGGAGCTGTTTTTT	CASSLGDRGHGELFF
TRBD2	TRBV27	TRBJ2-2	NA	TGTGCCAGCAGTTTATGGGCGACTAGCGGGGGCGGGGAGCTGTTTTTT	CASSLWATSGGGELFF
NA	TRBV30	TRBJ1-1	NA	TGTGCCAGAAAGGACCGGCGGAACACTGAAGCTTTCTTT	CARKDRRNTEAFF
TRBD1	TRBV6-1	TRBJ2-7	NA	TGTGCCAGCAGGGGGGGACAGGAGAATTTCTACGAGCAGTACTTC	CASRGGQENFYEQYF
NA	TRBV5-1	TRBJ1-1	NA	TGCGCCAGCAGCTTCAGTTCTTCTCTCGGGGGAGCAGCTTTCTTT	CASSFSSSLGGAAFF
NA	TRBV30	TRBJ2-7	NA	TGTGCCTGGAGTGTTGGAGCCTACGAGCAGTACTTC	CAWSVGAYEQYF
NA	TRBV7-2	TRBJ1-1	NA	TGTGCCAGCAGCTTAGCGGTGGGGAACACTGAAGCTTTCTTT	CASSLAVGNTEAFF
TRBD1	TRBV5-8	TRBJ1-1	few	TGTGCCAGCAGCTCACAGGGGAGAGACACTGAAGCTTTCTTT	CASSSQGRDTEAFF